The T cell receptor (beta chain) described here comes from a study of post-analysis software for immune sequencing data. Unique molecular identifiers were carried by the TCR beta cDNA libraries. TCRdb analysed the PCR reads with MiXCR anew, one entry per CDR3 protein. The top ten hold roughly 4.4% of the sample, which has roughly 800,000 distinct CDR3 sequences, 53% seen once. The specimen sequenced was blood. This sequence was found in a girl aged 5 to 17 with multiple sclerosis.

The CDR3 sequence: CASSPRAGLEYEQYF. DNA for the CDR3: TGTGCCAGCAGCCCAAGGGCGGGACTAGAGTACGAGCAGTACTTC. The rearrangement joins TRBV5-4 to TRBJ2-7; 8 bases map to TRBD2. This CDR3 contains 15 residues. V shed 4 bases, J shed 4 bases, and the junction held 10 bases outside the gene matches. Germline V gives CDR1 SGHNT, CDR2 YYREEE (reference sequence).